The sequence of this TCR beta chain was determined in a study of cytotoxic CD8 clonotypes in ibrutinib-treated CLL. The assay was immunoSEQ multiplex PCR, and TCRdb's table has in-frame clones only and misses some. The sample contains some 150,000 clones, about 72% of which appear only once. This specimen was PBMCs, taken after 12 months of ibrutinib treatment. This TCR was sampled from a human donor with chronic lymphocytic leukemia.

CDR3 loop: CAWDSSGANVLTF. CDR3 DNA: TGTGCCTGGGACAGCTCTGGGGCCAACGTCCTGACTTTC. V is TRBV30 and J is TRBJ2-6, with D possibly matching TRBD1 (5 bases). CDR1 and CDR2 from the germline V gene are GTSNPN and SVGIG (reference sequence). The germline V and J ends were trimmed by 5 bases and 0 bases, with 5 bases remaining between them. The CDR3 runs 13 residues.